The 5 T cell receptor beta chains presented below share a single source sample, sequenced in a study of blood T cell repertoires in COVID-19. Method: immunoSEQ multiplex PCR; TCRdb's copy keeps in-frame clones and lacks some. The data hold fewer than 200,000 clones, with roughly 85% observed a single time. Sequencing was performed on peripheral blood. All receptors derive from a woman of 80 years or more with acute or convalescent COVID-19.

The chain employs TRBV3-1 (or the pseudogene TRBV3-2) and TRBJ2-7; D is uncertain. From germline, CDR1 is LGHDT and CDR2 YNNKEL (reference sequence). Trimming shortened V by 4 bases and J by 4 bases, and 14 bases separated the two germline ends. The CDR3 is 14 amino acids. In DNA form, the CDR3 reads TGTGCCAGCAGCCCAATGGAGTCTGAGTACGAGCAGTACTTC. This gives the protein CASSPMESEYEQYF.

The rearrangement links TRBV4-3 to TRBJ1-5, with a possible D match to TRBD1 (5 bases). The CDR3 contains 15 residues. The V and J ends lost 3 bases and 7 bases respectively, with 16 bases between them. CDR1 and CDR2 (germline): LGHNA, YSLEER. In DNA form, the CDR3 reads TGCGCCAGCAGCCAGGACGGGAGATGGGGGCAGCCCCAGCATTTT. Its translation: CASSQDGRWGQPQHF.

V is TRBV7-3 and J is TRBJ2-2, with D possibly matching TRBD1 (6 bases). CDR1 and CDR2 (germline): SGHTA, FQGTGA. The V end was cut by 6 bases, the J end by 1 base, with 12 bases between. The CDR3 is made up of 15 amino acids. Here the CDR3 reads CASRLGQQNTGELFF. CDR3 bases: TGTGCCAGCAGACTCGGACAGCAGAACACCGGGGAGCTGTTTTTT.

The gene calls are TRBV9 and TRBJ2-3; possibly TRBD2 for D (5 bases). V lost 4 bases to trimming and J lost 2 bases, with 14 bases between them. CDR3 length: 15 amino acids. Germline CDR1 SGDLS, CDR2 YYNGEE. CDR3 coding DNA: TGTGCCAGCAGCTACATGGGGAGTTTCACAGATACGCAGTATTTT. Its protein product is CASSYMGSFTDTQYF. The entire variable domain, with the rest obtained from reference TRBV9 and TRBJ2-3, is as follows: DSGVTQTPKHLITATGQRVTLRCSPRSGDLSVYWYQQSLDQGLQFLIQYYNGEERAKGNILERFSAQQFPDLHSELNLSSLELGDSALYFCASSYMGSFTDTQYFGPGTRLTVL.

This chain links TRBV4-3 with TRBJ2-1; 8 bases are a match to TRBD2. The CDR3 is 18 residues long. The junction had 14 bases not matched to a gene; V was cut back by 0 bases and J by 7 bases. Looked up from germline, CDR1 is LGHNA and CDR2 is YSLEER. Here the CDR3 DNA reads TGCGCCAGCAGCCAAGAAGGGTTCGGGGCGGGGGGTGGTAATGAGCAGTTCTTC. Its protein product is CASSQEGFGAGGGNEQFF.